What follows is one TCR beta chain and its context. Its antigen is currently unknown. The sorted-subset replicate PCRs were given 200 ng DNA, which is tens of thousands of T cell genomes. The table came from immunoSEQ multiplex PCR; TCRdb's copy has only in-frame clones and leaves some out. The sample lists 2 million to 2.5 million clones, about 94% seen once, with 0.1% to 0.15% in the top ten. The data were taken from a study of shared clonotypes between healthy human individuals. The overall study: Ranging from 18 to 49 in age, donors were two women and a few men. Researchers assigned three CD4 naive, three CD4 memory, two CD8 naive and one CD8 memory plate to each donor.

Deletions cut 2 bases from V and 0 bases from J, with 8 bases between. The V gene's germline CDR1 is KGHSH and CDR2 LQKENI. CDR3 length equals 15 residues. Findings and caveats of the study: Around 5% of naive CD4 clonotypes were common to a few donors.

The chain employs TRBV18 and TRBJ1-5, with D maybe TRBD1 (5 bases). This receptor was identified in a man aged 18 to 29 in good health. Specimen: naive CD4+ T cells sorted from blood. Subset given: CD45RA+ positively selected. CDR3 region: CASSPVGDSNQPQHF. In nucleotides, the CDR3 is TGTGCCAGCTCACCAGTGGGGGATAGCAATCAGCCCCAGCATTTT.